A selection of T cell receptor beta chains follows, all from one sample in a study of T-cell reconstitution after alpha-beta-depleted transplantation in children. TCRdb recomputed calls from the PCR reads with MiXCR, one row per CDR3 protein. The repertoire consists of 500,000 or so distinct CDR3 sequences, with roughly 33% occurring once and the leading ten covering roughly 2.5%. Sequences were derived from PBMCs from the stem cell graft donor, sampled from the stem cell graft. These receptors all stem from a human donor who donated a stem cell graft to a child with aplastic anemia. Both conserved end residues are part of each CDR3. The order of the fields is clone size, V gene, J gene, D gene, CDR3 DNA, CDR3 protein. A D gene is named only where the DNA matches it firmly. A clone size is listed for some rows: how often the clone was seen (once, few, many), or a class if it is expanded.

NA	TRBV5-1	TRBJ2-1	TRBD1	TGCGCCAGCAGCTTGGCGTCCGGGACAGGGGTCCACAATGAGCAGTTCTTC	CASSLASGTGVHNEQFF
NA	TRBV6-1	TRBJ2-3	NA	TGTGCCAGCGGAAGGGGCGCGAACACAGATACGCAGTATTTT	CASGRGANTDTQYF
NA	TRBV5-6	TRBJ2-7	NA	TGTGCCAGCCAAAGTCAATCGCGACAGTACTTC	CASQSQSRQYF
NA	TRBV6-5	TRBJ2-5	NA	TGTGCCAGCAGTCACCCGGGGAACAGACAAGAGACCCAGTACTTC	CASSHPGNRQETQYF
few	TRBV29-1	TRBJ1-6	TRBD1	TGCAGCGTCGCCGACAGGGAGGCTTCACCCCTCCACTTT	CSVADREASPLHF
NA	TRBV19	TRBJ2-7	TRBD2	TGTGCCAGTACCAATAGCGGGCCTGCCAGCGAGCAGTACTTC	CASTNSGPASEQYF
NA	TRBV6-1	TRBJ1-1	NA	TGTGCCAGCAGGGGGGCAGCGAACACTGAAGCTTTCTTT	CASRGAANTEAFF
NA	TRBV5-1	TRBJ2-1	TRBD2	TGCGCCAGCAGCTGGGAGTCTCTAGCGGGACGAGCGTCCTACAATGAGCAGTTCTTC	CASSWESLAGRASYNEQFF
NA	TRBV11-2	TRBJ1-3	NA	TGTGCCAGCAGCCGAGGGCGGACGGGGGGAAACACCATATATTTT	CASSRGRTGGNTIYF
once	TRBV20-1	TRBJ1-5	NA	TGCAGTTCCCAAAGGGGGAGCAATCAGCCCCAGCATTTT	CSSQRGSNQPQHF
NA	TRBV18	TRBJ2-6	NA	TGTGCCAGCTCAACCCAGGAAGGGCCGATGGGGGCCAACGTCCTGACTTTC	CASSTQEGPMGANVLTF
NA	TRBV4-2	TRBJ1-5	NA	TGTGCCAGCAGCCAAGACCCAGGCCGGACGAATCAGCCCCAGCATTTT	CASSQDPGRTNQPQHF
few	TRBV12-3/TRBV12-4	TRBJ1-5	TRBD1	TGTGCCAGCAGCAACAGGGGGCTTGGAGTCAATCAGCCCCAGCATTTT	CASSNRGLGVNQPQHF
NA	TRBV29-1	TRBJ1-1	NA	TGCAGCGTATATAGGACTGAAGCTTTCTTT	CSVYRTEAFF
NA	TRBV29-1	TRBJ1-1	NA	TGCAGCGCCCTTATGAACACTGAAGCTTTCTTT	CSALMNTEAFF
NA	TRBV12-3/TRBV12-4	TRBJ2-2	TRBD1	TGTGCCAGCAGTCTGACAGGGGGCGGGGGGGAGCTGTTTTTT	CASSLTGGGGELFF
NA	TRBV12-3/TRBV12-4	TRBJ1-2	TRBD1	TGTGCCAGCAGTTCACGGACAGGGACGAATTATGGCTACACCTTC	CASSSRTGTNYGYTF